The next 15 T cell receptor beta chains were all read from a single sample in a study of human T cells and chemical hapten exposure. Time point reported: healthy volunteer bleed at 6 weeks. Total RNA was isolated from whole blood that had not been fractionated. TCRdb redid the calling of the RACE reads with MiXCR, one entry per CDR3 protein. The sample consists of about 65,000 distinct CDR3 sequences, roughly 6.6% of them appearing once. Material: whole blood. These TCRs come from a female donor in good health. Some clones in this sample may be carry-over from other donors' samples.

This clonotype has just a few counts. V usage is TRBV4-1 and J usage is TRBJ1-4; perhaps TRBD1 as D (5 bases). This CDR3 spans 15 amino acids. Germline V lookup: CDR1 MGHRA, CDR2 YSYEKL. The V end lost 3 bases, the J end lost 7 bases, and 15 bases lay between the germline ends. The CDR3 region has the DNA TGCGCCAGCAGCCATAGTCGTGGGGCGGTTGAAAAACTGTTTTTT. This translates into CASSHSRGAVEKLFF.

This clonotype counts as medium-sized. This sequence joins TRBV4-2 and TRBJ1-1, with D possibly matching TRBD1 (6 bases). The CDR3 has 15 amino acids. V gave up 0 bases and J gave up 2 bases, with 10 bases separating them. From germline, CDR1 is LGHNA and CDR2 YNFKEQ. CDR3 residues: CASSQDLTGNTEAFF. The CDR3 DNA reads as TGTGCCAGCAGCCAAGATCTGACAGGAAACACTGAAGCTTTCTTT.

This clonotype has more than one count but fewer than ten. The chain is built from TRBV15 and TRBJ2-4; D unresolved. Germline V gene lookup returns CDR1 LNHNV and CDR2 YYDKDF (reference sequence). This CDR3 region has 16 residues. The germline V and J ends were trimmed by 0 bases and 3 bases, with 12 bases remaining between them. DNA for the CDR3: TGTGCCACCAGCAGAGATCTTGGGGTTGGCAAAAACATTCAGTACTTC. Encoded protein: CATSRDLGVGKNIQYF. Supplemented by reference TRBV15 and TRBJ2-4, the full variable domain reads DAMVIQNPRYQVTQFGKPVTLSCSQTLNHNVMYWYQQKSSQAPKLLFHYYDKDFNNEADTPDNFQSRRPNTSFCFLDIRSPGLGDTAMYLCATSRDLGVGKNIQYFGAGTRLSVL.

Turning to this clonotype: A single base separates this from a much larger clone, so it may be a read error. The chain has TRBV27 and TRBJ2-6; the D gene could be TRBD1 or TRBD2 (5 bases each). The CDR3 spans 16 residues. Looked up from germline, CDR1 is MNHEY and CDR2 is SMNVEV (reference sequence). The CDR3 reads CVSSSGRLSGANVLTF. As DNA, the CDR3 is TGTGTCAGCAGTTCGGGACGGCTCTCTGGGGCCAACGTCCTGACTTTC.

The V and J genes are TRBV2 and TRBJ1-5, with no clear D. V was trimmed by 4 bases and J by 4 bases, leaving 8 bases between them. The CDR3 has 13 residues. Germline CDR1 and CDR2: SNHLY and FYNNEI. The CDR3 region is CASSAYENQPQHF. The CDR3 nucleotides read TGTGCCAGCAGTGCCTACGAAAATCAGCCCCAGCATTTT.

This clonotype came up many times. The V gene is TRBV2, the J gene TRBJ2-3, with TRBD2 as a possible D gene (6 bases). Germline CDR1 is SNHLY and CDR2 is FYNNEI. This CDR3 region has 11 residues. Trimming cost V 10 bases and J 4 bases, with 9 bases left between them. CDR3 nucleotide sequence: TGTGCCACCCTAGCGTCAGATACGCAGTATTTT. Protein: CATLASDTQYF.

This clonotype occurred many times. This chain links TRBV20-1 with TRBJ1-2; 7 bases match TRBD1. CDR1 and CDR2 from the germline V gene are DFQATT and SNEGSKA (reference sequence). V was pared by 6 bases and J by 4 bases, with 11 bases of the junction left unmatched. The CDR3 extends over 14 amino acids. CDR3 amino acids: CSATLSRDSYGYTF. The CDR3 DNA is TGCAGTGCCACACTCTCCCGGGACAGCTATGGCTACACCTTC.

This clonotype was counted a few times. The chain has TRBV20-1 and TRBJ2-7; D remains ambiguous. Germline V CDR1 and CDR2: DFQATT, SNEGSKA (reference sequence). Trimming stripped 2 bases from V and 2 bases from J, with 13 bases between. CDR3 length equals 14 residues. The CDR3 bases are TGCAGTGCTAGAATGAACAGTGCACCCTACGAGCAGTACTTC. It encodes CSARMNSAPYEQYF.

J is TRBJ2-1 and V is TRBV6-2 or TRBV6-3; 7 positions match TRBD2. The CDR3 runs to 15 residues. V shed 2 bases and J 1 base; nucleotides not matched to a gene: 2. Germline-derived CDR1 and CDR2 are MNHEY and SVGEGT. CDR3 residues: CASSYREASYNEQFF. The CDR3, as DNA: TGTGCCAGCAGTTACCGGGAGGCATCCTACAATGAGCAGTTCTTC.

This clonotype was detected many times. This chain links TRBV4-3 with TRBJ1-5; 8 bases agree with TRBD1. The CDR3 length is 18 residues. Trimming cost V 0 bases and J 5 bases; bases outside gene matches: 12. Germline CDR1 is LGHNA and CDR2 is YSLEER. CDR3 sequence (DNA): TGCGCCAGCAGCCAAGATTTGATCCCAGGGGGCCTCCATCAGCCCCAGCATTTT. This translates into CASSQDLIPGGLHQPQHF.

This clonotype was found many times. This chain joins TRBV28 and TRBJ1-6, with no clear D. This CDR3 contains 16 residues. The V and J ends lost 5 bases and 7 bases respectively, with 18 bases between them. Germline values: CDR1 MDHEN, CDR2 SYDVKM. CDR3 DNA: TGTGCCAGCAGTCTCCCTTTGGTCCAAAAGAATTCACCCCTCCACTTT. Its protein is CASSLPLVQKNSPLHF.

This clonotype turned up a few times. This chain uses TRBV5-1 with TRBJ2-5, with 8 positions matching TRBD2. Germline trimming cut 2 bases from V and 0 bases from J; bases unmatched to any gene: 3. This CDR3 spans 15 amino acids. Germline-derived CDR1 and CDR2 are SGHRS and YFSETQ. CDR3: CASSFETSDQETQYF. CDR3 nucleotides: TGCGCCAGCAGCTTTGAGACTAGCGACCAAGAGACCCAGTACTTC.

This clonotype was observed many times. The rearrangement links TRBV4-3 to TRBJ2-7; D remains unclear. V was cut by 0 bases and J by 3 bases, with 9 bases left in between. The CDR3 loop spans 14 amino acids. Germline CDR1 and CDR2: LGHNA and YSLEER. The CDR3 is CASSQEGQLYEQYF. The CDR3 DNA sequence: TGCGCCAGCAGCCAAGAAGGCCAACTCTACGAGCAGTACTTC.

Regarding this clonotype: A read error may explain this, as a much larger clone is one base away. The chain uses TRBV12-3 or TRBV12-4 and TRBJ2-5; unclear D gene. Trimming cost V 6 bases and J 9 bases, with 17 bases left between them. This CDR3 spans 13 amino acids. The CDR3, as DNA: TGTGCCAGCAGCGAATCTTTAAGGCAGGCCCAGTACTTC. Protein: CASSESLRQAQYF.

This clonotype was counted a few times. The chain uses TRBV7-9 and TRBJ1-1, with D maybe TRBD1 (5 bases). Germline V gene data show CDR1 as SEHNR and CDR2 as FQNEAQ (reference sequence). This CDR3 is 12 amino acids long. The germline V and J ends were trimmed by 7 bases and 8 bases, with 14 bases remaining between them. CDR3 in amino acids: CASTDAGTEAFF. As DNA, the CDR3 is TGTGCCAGCACCGACGCCGGGACCGAAGCTTTCTTT.